This T cell receptor beta chain was found in a study of vaccination and CD4 T cells after COVID-19. Points from the study as a whole: Looking at convalescent patients, 304 of their 307 vaccine-specific clones were spike mono-reactive.

V was cut by 4 bases and J by 2 bases, with 8 bases left in between. This CDR3 has 14 residues. Germline V gene lookup returns CDR1 LNHDA and CDR2 SQIVND (reference sequence). Turning to this clonotype: Its target is unknown.

Sequencing of the DNA from cultured CD4+ T cells was carried out with the Oncomine TCR Beta short-read assay. TCRdb reprocessed the PCR reads with MiXCR, giving one entry per CDR3 protein. The table includes roughly 22,000 distinct CDR3 sequences, approximately 29% detected once. Documented treatment: roughly 10-day PBMC culture with coronavirus spike peptide pools or control peptides (ViraFEST assay). The clonotype comes from a human donor with COVID-19. The material sequenced was cultured CD4+ T cells from blood. The chain uses TRBV19 and TRBJ2-2; D perhaps matches TRBD1 (5 bases). DNA for the CDR3: TGTGCCAGTAGTAGGACAAAAAACACCGGGGAGCTGTTTTTT. This gives the protein CASSRTKNTGELFF. The variable domain in full, with the rest retrieved from reference TRBV19 and TRBJ2-2, is DGGITQSPKYLFRKEGQNVTLSCEQNLNHDAMYWYRQDPGQGLRLIYYSQIVNDFQKGDIAEGYSVSREKKESFPLTVTSAQKNPTAFYLCASSRTKNTGELFFGEGSRLTVL.